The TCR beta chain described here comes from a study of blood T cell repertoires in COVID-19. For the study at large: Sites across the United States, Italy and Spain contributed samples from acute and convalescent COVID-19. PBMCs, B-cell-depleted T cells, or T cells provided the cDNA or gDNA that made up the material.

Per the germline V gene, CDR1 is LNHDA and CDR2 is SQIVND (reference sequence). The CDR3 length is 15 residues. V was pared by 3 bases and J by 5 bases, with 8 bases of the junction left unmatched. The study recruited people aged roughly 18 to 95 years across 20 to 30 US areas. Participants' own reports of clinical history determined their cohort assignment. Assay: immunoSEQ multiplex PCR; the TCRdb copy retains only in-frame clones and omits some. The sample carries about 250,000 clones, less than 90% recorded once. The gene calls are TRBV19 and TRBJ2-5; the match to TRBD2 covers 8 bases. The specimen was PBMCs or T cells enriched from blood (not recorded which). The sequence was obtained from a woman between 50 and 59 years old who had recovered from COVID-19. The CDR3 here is CASSMATSVGETQYF. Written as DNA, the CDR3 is TGTGCCAGTAGTATGGCGACTAGCGTGGGGGAGACCCAGTACTTC.